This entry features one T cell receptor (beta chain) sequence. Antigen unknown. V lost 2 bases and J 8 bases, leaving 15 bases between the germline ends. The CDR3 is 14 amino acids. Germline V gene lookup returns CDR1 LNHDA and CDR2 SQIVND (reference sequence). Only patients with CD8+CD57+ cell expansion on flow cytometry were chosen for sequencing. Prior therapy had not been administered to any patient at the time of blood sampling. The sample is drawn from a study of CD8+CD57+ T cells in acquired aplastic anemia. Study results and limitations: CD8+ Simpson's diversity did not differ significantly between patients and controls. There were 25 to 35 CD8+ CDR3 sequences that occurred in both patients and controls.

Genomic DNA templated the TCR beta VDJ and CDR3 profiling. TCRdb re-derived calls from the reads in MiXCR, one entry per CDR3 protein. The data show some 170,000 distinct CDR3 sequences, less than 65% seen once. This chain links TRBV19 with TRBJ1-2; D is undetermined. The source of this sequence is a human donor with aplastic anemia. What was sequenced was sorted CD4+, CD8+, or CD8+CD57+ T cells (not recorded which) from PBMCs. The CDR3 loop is CASSIQGGMRGYTF. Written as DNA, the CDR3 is TGTGCCAGTAGTATACAAGGAGGTATGAGAGGCTACACCTTC. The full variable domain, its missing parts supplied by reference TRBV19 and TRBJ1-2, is DGGITQSPKYLFRKEGQNVTLSCEQNLNHDAMYWYRQDPGQGLRLIYYSQIVNDFQKGDIAEGYSVSREKKESFPLTVTSAQKNPTAFYLCASSIQGGMRGYTFGSGTRLTVV.